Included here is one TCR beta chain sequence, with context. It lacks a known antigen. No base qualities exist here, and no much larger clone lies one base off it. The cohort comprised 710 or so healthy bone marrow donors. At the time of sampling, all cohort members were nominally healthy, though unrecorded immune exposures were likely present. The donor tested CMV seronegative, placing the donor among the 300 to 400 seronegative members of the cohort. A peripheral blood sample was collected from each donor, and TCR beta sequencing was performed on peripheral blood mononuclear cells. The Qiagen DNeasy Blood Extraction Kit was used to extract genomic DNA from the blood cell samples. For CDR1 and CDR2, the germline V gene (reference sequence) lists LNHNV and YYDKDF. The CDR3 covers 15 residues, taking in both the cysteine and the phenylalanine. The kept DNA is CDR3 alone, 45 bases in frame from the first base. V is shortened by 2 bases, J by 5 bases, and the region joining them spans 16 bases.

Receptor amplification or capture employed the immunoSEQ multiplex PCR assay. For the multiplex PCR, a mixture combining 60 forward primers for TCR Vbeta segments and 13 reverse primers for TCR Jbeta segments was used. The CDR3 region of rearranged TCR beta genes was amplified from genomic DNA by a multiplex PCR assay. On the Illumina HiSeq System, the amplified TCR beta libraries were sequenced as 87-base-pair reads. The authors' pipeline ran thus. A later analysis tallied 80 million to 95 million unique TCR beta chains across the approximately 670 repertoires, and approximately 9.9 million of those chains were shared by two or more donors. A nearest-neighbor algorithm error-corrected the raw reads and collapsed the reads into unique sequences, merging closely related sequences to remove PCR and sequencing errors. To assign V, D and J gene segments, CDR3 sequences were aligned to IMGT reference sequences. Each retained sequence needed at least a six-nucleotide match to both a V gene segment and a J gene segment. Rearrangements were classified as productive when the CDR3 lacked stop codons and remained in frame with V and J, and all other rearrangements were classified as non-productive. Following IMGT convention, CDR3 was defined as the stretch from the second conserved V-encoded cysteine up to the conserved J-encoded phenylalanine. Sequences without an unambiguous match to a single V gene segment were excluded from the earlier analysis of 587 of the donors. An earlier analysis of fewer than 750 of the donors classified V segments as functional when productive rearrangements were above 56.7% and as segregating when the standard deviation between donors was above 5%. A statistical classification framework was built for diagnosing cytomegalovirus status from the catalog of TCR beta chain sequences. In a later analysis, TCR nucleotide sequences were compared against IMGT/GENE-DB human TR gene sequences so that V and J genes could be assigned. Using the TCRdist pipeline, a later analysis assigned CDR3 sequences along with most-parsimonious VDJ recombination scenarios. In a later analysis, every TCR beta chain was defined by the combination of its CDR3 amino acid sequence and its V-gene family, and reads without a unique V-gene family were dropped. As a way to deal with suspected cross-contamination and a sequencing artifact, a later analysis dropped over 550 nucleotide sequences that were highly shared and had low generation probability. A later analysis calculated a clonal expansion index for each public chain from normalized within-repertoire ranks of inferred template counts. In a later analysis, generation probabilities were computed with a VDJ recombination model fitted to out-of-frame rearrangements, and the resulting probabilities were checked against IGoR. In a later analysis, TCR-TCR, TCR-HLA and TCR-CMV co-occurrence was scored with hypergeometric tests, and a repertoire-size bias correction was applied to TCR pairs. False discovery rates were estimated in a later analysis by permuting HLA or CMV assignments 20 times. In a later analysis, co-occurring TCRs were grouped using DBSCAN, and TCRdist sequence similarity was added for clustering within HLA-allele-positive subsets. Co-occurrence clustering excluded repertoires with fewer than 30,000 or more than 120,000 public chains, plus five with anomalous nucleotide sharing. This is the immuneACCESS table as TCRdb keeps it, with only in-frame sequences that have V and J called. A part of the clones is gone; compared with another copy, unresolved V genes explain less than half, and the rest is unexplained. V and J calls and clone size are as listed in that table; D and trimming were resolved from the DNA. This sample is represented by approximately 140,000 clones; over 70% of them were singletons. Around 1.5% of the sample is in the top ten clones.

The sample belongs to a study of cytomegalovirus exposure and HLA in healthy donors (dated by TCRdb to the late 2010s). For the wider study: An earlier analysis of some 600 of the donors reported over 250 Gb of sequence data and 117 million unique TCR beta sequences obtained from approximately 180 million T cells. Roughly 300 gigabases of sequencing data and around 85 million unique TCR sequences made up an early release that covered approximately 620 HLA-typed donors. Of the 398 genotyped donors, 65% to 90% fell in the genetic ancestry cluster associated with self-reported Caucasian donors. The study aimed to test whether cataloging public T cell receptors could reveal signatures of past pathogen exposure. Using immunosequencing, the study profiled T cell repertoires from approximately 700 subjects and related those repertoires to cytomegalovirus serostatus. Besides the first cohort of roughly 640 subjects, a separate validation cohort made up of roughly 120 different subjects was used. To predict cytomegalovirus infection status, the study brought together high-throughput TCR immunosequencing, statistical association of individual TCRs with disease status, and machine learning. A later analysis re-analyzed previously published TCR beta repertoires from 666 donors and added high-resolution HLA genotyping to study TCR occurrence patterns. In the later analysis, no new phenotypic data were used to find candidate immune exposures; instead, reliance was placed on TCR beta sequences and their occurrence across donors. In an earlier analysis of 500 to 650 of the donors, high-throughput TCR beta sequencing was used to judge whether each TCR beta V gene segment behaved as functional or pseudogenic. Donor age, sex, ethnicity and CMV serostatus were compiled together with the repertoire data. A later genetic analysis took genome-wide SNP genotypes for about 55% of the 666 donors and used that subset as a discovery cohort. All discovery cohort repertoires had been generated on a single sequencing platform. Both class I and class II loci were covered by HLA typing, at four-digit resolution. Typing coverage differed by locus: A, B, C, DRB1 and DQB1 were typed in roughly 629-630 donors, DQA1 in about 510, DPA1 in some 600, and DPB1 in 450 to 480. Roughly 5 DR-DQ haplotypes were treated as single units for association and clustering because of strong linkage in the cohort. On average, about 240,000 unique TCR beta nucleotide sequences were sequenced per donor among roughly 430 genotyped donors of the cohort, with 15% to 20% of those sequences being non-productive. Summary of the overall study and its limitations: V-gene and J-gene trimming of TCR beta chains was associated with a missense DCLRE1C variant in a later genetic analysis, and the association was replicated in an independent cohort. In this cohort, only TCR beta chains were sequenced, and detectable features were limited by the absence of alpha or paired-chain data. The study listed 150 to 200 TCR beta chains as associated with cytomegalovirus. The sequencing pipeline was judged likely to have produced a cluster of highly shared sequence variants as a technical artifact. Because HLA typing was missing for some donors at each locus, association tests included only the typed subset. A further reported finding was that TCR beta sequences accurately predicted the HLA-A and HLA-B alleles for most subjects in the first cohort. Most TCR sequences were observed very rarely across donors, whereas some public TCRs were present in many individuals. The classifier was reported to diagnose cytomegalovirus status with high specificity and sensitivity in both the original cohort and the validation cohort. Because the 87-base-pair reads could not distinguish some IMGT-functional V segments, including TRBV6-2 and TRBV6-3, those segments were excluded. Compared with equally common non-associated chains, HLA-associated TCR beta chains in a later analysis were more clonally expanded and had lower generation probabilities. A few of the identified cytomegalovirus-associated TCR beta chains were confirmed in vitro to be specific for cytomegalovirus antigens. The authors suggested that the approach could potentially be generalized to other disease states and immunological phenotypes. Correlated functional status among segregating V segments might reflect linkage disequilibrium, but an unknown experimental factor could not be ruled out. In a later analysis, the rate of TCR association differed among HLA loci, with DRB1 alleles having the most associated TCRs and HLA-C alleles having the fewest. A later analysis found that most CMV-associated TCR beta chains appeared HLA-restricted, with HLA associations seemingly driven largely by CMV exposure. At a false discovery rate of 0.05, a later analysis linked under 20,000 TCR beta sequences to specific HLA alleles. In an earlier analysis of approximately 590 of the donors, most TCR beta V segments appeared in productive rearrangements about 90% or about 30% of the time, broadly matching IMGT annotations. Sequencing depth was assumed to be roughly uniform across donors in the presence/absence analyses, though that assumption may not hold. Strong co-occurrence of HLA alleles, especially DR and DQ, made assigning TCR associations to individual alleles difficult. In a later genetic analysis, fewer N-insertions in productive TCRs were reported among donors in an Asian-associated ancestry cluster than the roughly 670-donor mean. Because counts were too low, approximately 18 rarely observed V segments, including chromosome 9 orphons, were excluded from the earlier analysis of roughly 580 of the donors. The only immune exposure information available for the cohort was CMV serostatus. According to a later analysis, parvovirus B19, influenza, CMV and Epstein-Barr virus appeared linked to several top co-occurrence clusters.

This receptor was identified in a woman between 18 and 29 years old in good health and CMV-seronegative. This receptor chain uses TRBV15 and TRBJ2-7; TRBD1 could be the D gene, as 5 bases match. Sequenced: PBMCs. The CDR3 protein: CATSRRNVQQDEQYF. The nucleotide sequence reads TGTGCCACCAGCAGACGAAACGTCCAACAGGACGAGCAGTACTTC.